One and the same sample provided the 8 T cell receptor beta chains below, sequenced in a study of T cell responses to AZD1222 COVID-19 vaccine. Libraries were prepared by immunoSEQ multiplex PCR; TCRdb keeps only in-frame clonotypes and omits some of them. The repertoire holds some 140,000 clones, with around four fifths as singletons. The starting material was peripheral blood, obtained on day 0 of AZD1222 vaccination. These TCRs come from an adult in good health.

Only one count was recorded for this clone. The rearrangement joins TRBV6-5 to TRBJ2-5, with 7 bases matching TRBD1. V was clipped by 6 bases and J by 3 bases; unmatched bases: 4. This CDR3 is 13 amino acids long. The V gene's germline CDR1 is MNHEY and CDR2 SVGAGI. In DNA form, the CDR3 reads TGTGCCAGCAGGACGGGACAGAAAGAGACCCAGTACTTC. It is translated as CASRTGQKETQYF.

This chain uses TRBV3-1 (or the pseudogene TRBV3-2) with TRBJ1-6; 7 bases line up with TRBD1. The CDR3 sequence is 16 residues long. The ends lost 1 base at V and 8 bases at J; junction bases unmatched: 8. CDR1 and CDR2 from the germline V gene are LGHDT and YNNKEL (reference sequence). The CDR3, as DNA: TGTGCCAGCAGCCAAGGACAGGGTTCGAAACATTCACCCCTCCACTTT. It specifies CASSQGQGSKHSPLHF.

The chain links TRBV29-1 to TRBJ1-4; D might be TRBD1 (5 bases). Germline V CDR1 and CDR2: SQVTM, ANQGSEA. V was clipped by 6 bases and J by 8 bases, with 13 bases between them. The CDR3 runs to 12 residues. The CDR3 loop is CSVTTNREKLFF. CDR3 bases: TGCAGCGTGACAACTAACAGGGAAAAACTGTTTTTT.

V is TRBV3-1 (or the pseudogene TRBV3-2) and J is TRBJ1-4; a possible D gene is TRBD1 (5 bases). Germline CDR1 is LGHDT and CDR2 is YNNKEL (reference sequence). V was cut by 1 base and J by 10 bases, with 13 bases left in between. There are 14 residues in the CDR3. DNA of the CDR3: TGTGCCAGCAGCCAAGGGCAGGGAGGTGGAAAACTGTTTTTT. Its translation is CASSQGQGGGKLFF.

The chain couples TRBV3-1 (or the pseudogene TRBV3-2) to TRBJ1-3; no clear D. From germline, CDR1 is LGHDT and CDR2 YNNKEL (reference sequence). Trimming took 1 base from V and 1 from J, leaving 8 bases between them. The CDR3 contains 15 residues. The CDR3 here is CASSQGAGSGNTIYF. The CDR3, as DNA: TGTGCCAGCAGCCAAGGCGCCGGGTCTGGAAACACCATATATTTT.

This clone appeared a single time. As DNA, the CDR3 is TGTGCCAGCGCCCTTCCAGGGGTCGGGGAGCTGTTTTTT. It translates to CASALPGVGELFF. This chain joins TRBV27 and TRBJ2-2; possible D gene TRBD1, 6 bases. The V gene's germline CDR1 is MNHEY and CDR2 SMNVEV (reference sequence). The CDR3 covers 13 residues. V lost 8 bases and J 7 bases, leaving 14 bases between the germline ends.

V and J are TRBV27 and TRBJ1-1; tentative D call: TRBD1 (6 bases). This CDR3 region has 12 residues. Germline V gene sequence: CDR1 MNHEY, CDR2 SMNVEV (reference sequence). Trimming took 3 bases from V and 11 from J, leaving 13 bases between them. The CDR3 coding sequence is TGTGCCAGCAGTTTTAATACAGGGATTGCTTTCTTT. It translates to CASSFNTGIAFF.

The chain combines TRBV25-1 with TRBJ2-2, with a weak D call TRBD2 (5 bases). Germline CDR1 and CDR2: MGHDK and SYGVNS. Trimming took 4 bases from V and 6 from J, leaving 12 bases between them. CDR3 length equals 14 residues. CDR3 coding DNA: TGTGCCAGCAGTGTATCTAGCCCGCCCGGGGAGCTGTTTTTT. It yields the protein CASSVSSPPGELFF.